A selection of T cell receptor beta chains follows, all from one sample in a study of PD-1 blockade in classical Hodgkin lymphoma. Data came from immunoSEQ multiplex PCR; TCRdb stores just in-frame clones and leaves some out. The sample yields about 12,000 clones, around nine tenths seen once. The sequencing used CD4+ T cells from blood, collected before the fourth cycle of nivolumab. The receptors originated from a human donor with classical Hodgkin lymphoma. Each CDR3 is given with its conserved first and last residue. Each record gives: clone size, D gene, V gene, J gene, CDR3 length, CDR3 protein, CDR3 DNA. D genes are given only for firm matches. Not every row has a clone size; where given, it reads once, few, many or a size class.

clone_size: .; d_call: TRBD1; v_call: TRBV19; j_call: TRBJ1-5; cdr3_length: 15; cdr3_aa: CASSMGTGYNQPQHF; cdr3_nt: TGTGCCAGTAGTATGGGGACAGGTTACAATCAGCCCCAGCATTTT
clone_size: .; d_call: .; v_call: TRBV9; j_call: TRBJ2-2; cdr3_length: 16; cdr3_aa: CASSVFGAANTGELFF; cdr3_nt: TGTGCCAGCAGCGTATTCGGCGCAGCGAACACCGGGGAGCTGTTTTTT
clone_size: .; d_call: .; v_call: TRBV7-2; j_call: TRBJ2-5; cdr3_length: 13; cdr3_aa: CASSSDAYQTQYF; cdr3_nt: TGTGCCAGCAGCTCGGACGCTTATCAGACCCAGTACTTC
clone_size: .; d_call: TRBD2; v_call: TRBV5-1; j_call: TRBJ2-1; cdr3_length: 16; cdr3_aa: CASSLVGQGLADEQFF; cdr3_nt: TGCGCCAGCAGCTTGGTGGGGCAGGGTCTAGCGGATGAGCAGTTCTTC
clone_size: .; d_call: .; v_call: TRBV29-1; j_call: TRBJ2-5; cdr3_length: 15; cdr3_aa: CSVEVGMGSGETQYF; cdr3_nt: TGCAGCGTTGAAGTCGGTATGGGGAGTGGAGAGACCCAGTACTTC
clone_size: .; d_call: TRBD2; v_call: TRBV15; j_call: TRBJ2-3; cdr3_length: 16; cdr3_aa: CATYRGGSGRIDTQYF; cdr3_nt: TGTGCCACCTACAGGGGTGGTAGCGGGAGAATAGATACGCAGTATTTT
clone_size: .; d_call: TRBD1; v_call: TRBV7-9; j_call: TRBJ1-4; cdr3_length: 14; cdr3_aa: CAYNRGQTNEKLFF; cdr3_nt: TGTGCTTATAACAGGGGGCAGACTAATGAAAAACTGTTTTTT
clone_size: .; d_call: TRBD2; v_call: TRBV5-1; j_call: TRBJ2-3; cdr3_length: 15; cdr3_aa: CASSHSGTGTDTQYF; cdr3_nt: TGCGCCAGCAGCCACAGCGGGACCGGCACAGATACGCAGTATTTT
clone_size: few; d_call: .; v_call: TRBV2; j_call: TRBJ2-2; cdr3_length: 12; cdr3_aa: CASTWNTGELFF; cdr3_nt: TGTGCCAGCACTTGGAACACCGGAGAGCTGTTTTTT
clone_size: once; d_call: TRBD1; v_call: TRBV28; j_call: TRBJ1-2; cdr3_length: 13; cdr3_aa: CASSSPTGVGYTF; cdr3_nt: TGTGCCAGCAGTTCCCCGACAGGGGTCGGCTACACCTTC
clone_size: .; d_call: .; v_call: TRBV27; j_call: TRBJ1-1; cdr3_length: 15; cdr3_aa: CASHGTAFGDTEAFF; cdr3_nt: TGTGCCAGCCATGGGACCGCTTTTGGGGACACTGAAGCTTTCTTT
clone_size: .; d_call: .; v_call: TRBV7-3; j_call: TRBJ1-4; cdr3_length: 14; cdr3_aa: CASSSGTIGEKLFF; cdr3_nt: TGTGCCAGCAGCTCGGGCACTATAGGTGAAAAACTGTTTTTT
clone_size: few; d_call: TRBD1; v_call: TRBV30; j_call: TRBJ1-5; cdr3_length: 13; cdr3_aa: CAWSKQGMQPQHF; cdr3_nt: TGTGCCTGGAGTAAACAGGGGATGCAGCCCCAGCATTTT
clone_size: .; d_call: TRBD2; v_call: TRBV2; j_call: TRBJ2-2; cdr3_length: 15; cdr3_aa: CASSESGRGAGELFF; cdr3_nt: TGTGCCAGCAGTGAGAGCGGGAGGGGGGCCGGGGAGCTGTTTTTT
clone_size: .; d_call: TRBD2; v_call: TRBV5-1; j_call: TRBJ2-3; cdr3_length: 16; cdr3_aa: CASSLGGLAGADTQYF; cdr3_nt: TGCGCCAGCAGCTTGGGAGGACTAGCGGGAGCAGATACGCAGTATTTT
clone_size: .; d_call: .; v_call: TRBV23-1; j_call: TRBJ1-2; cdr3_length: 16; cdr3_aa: CASTSRSPEPLYGYTF; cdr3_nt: TGCGCCAGCACCTCCCGGTCCCCAGAACCCCTCTATGGCTACACCTTC
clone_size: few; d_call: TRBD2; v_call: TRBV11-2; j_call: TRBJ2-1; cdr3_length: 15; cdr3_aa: CASSLGSGSPNEQFF; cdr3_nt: TGTGCCAGCAGCTTAGGGAGCGGGAGTCCCAATGAGCAGTTCTTC
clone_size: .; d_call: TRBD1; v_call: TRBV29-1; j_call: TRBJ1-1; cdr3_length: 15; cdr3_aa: CSVVWQGAWGTEAFF; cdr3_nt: TGCAGCGTCGTATGGCAGGGGGCTTGGGGGACTGAAGCTTTCTTT
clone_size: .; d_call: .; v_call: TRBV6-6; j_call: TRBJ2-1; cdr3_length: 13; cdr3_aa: CASAPSSYNEQFF; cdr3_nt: TGTGCCAGCGCACCGAGCTCCTACAATGAGCAGTTCTTC